Reported below is one TCR beta chain. Its matching antigen is unknown. Using its own MiXCR run on the reads, TCRdb lists one record per CDR3 protein. The sample has roughly 200,000 distinct CDR3 sequences; about a sixth are singletons. The data derive from a study of T cell repertoires in cytomegalovirus infection. Findings of the study overall: Dominant in the ex vivo response were TCR beta clonotypes restricted by HLA-C and specific for CMV.

Germline CDR1 SQVTM, CDR2 ANQGSEA. Trimming took 6 bases from V and 5 from J; bases not matched to a gene: 28. This CDR3 has 20 residues. The chain couples TRBV29-1 to TRBJ1-1; 9 nucleotides align to TRBD1. The TCR originated in a human donor in good health (CMV status not recorded). Some clones in this sample may be carry-over from other donors' samples. Sequenced: CD8+ T cells from PBMCs. CDR3 nucleotides: TGCAGCGTCCAACACAGGGAAAGGATGGGGCCACAGGGGGCTGTAACTGAAGCTTTCTTT. Translation gives CSVQHRERMGPQGAVTEAFF.